The present TCR beta chain was sequenced within a study of identical twins. Broader study findings: Compared with unrelated sharing, twin-shared out-of-frame alpha sequences had more low-probability sequences. High-abundance cord blood beta clonotypes had fewer insertions; memory repertoires showed none.

The CDR3 is 11 residues long. Germline-derived CDR1 and CDR2 are SGHTA and FQGNSA. The V and J ends lost 5 bases and 5 bases respectively, with 5 bases between them. TCRdb fed the 5' RACE reads into MiXCR, producing one record per CDR3 protein. The table shows 690,000 or so distinct CDR3 sequences, with 8.5% to 9.5% occurring only once. This clonotype has at least ten counts. Its antigen remains unidentified. A read error is possible here, since a much larger clone lies one base away. This same sample was also part of a study on yellow fever vaccine responses in identical twins.

The TCR was taken from a woman under 30 in good health. Sequenced input: PBMCs. The genes are TRBV7-2 and TRBJ2-3; D unresolved. CDR3 nucleotides: TGTGCCAGCAGCCGTCGAGATACGCAGTATTTT. Protein sequence: CASSRRDTQYF.